This TCR beta chain comes out of a study of blood T cell repertoires in COVID-19. The wider study: Some COVID-19 samples were acute and others convalescent; all came from the United States, Italy and Spain. Sources were T cells, B-cell-depleted T cells, or PBMCs; the material itself was cDNA or gDNA.

V lost 4 bases, J lost 1 base, and 15 bases lay in between. Germline values: CDR1 SNHLY, CDR2 FYNNEI. CDR3 length: 16 amino acids. Per the original data handling: Estimation of nucleated cell counts was performed using reference gene primer amplification. Measured with immunoSEQ multiplex PCR; TCRdb has only the in-frame clones, and not every one. V and J calls and clone size are copied from that table; D and trimming were computed from the DNA. The repertoire holds some 200,000 clones, 82% seen once, with 6.9% in the top ten. Sequenced input: peripheral blood. This clonotype originated in a human donor with acute or convalescent COVID-19. The donor label of this sample is uncertain. The chain employs TRBV2 and TRBJ2-3, with a weak D call TRBD2 (5 bases). Here the CDR3 reads CASSVIKGRGTDTQYF. The CDR3 DNA reads as TGTGCCAGCAGTGTCATCAAAGGGCGGGGCACAGATACGCAGTATTTT. Full variable domain (missing parts from reference TRBV2 and TRBJ2-3): EPEVTQTPSHQVTQMGQEVILRCVPISNHLYFYWYRQILGQKVEFLVSFYNNEISEKSEIFDDQFSVERPDGSNFTLKIRSTKLEDSAMYFCASSVIKGRGTDTQYFGPGTRLTVL.